This T cell receptor beta chain is from a study of Tregs in tolerant kidney transplant recipients. Only in-frame clones appear in the TCRdb table, and some are missing; sequencing was by immunoSEQ multiplex PCR. The sample has approximately 35,000 clones. To note about this clone: The read gets to within 3 residues of the CDR3 end, and the germline J gene fills in the rest.

V dropped 2 bases and J dropped 4; count of bases not matched to a gene: 1. The CDR3 contains 13 residues. Germline CDR1 reads SGHVS; CDR2 reads FQNEAQ. The genes are TRBV7-8 and TRBJ1-2; TRBD1 matches at 7 bases. The sequencing used CD8+ T cells from blood, collected before the transplant. The sequence came from a human donor who received a combined kidney and bone marrow transplant. The DNA read from the CDR3 is TGTGCCAGCAGCTTAAGGGACAGCTATGGC. Its protein product is CASSLRDSYG. The entire CDR3 sequence reads CASSLRDSYGYTF.